A single sample gave rise to the 4 T cell receptor beta chains below, sequenced in a study of OX40 agonist ivuxolimab in advanced cancers. Clones were sequenced by immunoSEQ multiplex PCR, and TCRdb holds only the in-frame ones, with some missing. The sample comprises 60,000 or so clones, approximately 86% of which are singletons, and 16% rests with the top ten. The specimen comprised CD4+ or CD8+ T cells sorted from blood, sampled in a trial of the OX40 agonist ivuxolimab. The receptors shown here come from an adult with an advanced solid tumor such as melanoma, head and neck, liver or kidney cancer.

The chain recombines TRBV7-9 with TRBJ2-1; possible D gene TRBD2, 5 bases. Trimming cost V 1 base and J 5 bases, with 6 bases left between them. The CDR3 sequence is 13 residues long. CDR1 and CDR2 from the germline V gene are SEHNR and FQNEAQ (reference sequence). CDR3 amino acids: CASSLGTHNEQFF. CDR3 coding DNA: TGTGCCAGCAGCTTAGGGACTCACAATGAGCAGTTCTTC.

This clone was observed a single time. The CDR3, as DNA: TGTGCCAGCAGCTCCTATGCGGCGGGAGTGGGTGGGGCCAACGTCCTGACTTTC. Translating gives CASSSYAAGVGGANVLTF. J is TRBJ2-6 and V is TRBV5-5; 7 bases are a match to TRBD2. The germline gives CDR1 SGHKS, CDR2 YYEKEE (reference sequence). The CDR3 consists of 18 residues. V was pared by 3 bases and J by 3 bases, with 12 bases of the junction left unmatched.

The chain recombines TRBV11-1 with TRBJ2-3; D remains unclear. The V end was cut by 3 bases, the J end by 9 bases, with 22 bases between. Per the germline V gene, CDR1 is SGHAT and CDR2 is FQDESV (reference sequence). The CDR3 is 16 amino acids. The DNA for the CDR3 is TGTGCCAGCAGCTTCAATGCCGCCCCCCGGCAGGTCACGCAGTATTTT. Protein: CASSFNAAPRQVTQYF.

This chain uses TRBV5-1 with TRBJ2-7, with D maybe TRBD2 (5 bases). The germline V gene encodes CDR1 SGHRS and CDR2 YFSETQ. The CDR3 consists of 14 residues. Trimming left V 6 bases short and J 1 base short, with 14 bases between. The CDR3 loop is CASTPGFPSYEQYF. Here the CDR3 DNA reads TGCGCCAGCACGCCGGGATTCCCTTCCTACGAGCAGTACTTC.